Below are 5 T cell receptor beta chains sequenced from a single sample in a study of T cells in Graves' hyperthyroidism and ophthalmopathy. From RNA transcripts, TCR beta CDR3 regions were amplified. During a first-round RT-PCR of the TCR CDR3, the HTBI primer set was used. TCRdb fed the multiplex PCR reads into MiXCR, producing one record per CDR3 protein. The repertoire holds 700,000 to 850,000 distinct CDR3 sequences, with under 45% as singletons. Sequenced sample: blood. The origin of the receptors is a middle-aged woman with Graves' hyperthyroidism.

The genes are TRBV10-3 and TRBJ1-1, with TRBD1 identical over 7 bases. Germline-derived CDR1 and CDR2 are ENHRY and SYGVKD. Losses at the gene ends were 6 bases for V and 7 bases for J; bases not matched to a gene: 5. This CDR3 region has 12 residues. The CDR3, as DNA: TGTGCCATCAGGGAGGGGGCTAATGAAGCTTTCTTT. Amino acid sequence: CAIREGANEAFF.

This clonotype was found many times. The V call is TRBV5-6, the J call TRBJ1-5, with a weak D call TRBD1 (5 bases). With 2 bases removed from V and 5 bases from J, the gap between germline ends came to 11 bases. CDR3 length: 14 amino acids. Looked up from germline, CDR1 is SGHDT and CDR2 is YYEEEE. The CDR3 spells CASSLMGRDQPQHF. The CDR3 nucleotides are TGTGCCAGCAGCTTAATGGGCAGGGATCAGCCCCAGCATTTT.

This clonotype has a handful of counts. The genes are TRBV2 and TRBJ1-1, with unresolved D. The CDR3 runs 12 residues. The germline V gene encodes CDR1 SNHLY and CDR2 FYNNEI. V lost 6 bases, J lost 5 bases, and 10 bases lay in between. The CDR3 DNA sequence: TGTGCCAGCAGAAGGGAGGAGACTGAAGCTTTCTTT. Translating it yields CASRREETEAFF.

This clonotype occurred many times. The CDR3 coding sequence is TGTGCCAGCAGCTTGGACAGGGGGCGCGTAGGCCAGCCCCAGCATTTT. Translated: CASSLDRGRVGQPQHF. The chain is built from TRBV7-2 and TRBJ1-5, with 11 bases fitting TRBD1. CDR1 and CDR2 (germline): SGHTA, FQGNSA. Losses at the gene ends were 3 bases for V and 7 bases for J; bases not matched to a gene: 8. The length of the CDR3 is 16 residues.

This rearrangement joins TRBV4-3 to TRBJ2-7; tentatively, D is TRBD1 (5 bases). V shed 0 bases and J shed 6 bases, with 15 bases lying between them. The V gene's germline CDR1 is LGHNA and CDR2 YSLEER. The CDR3 covers 15 residues. The CDR3 nucleotides are TGCGCCAGCAGCCAAGAGGGGCAGGCCTCCGGCGAGCAGTACTTC. It specifies CASSQEGQASGEQYF.